This T cell receptor (beta chain) came from a study of cytomegalovirus exposure and HLA in healthy donors. Study as a whole: Unique TCRs numbering some 77 million, obtained from HLA-typed donors, made up an early data release. Study-level findings and limits: In a later analysis, several top co-occurrence clusters appeared linked to parvovirus B19, influenza, CMV and Epstein-Barr virus. Immune exposure information available was restricted to CMV serostatus.

As for this clone: The antigen remains unidentified.

Each donor's status was that of a healthy bone marrow donor. Both 60 Vbeta primers and 13 Jbeta primers went into the PCR. Repertoires were generated with immunoSEQ multiplex PCR, while TCRdb's copy carries only in-frame clones and drops some. The sample yields roughly 86,000 clones, more than 65% seen once. Germline V gene sequence: CDR1 SQVTM, CDR2 ANQGSEA. The CDR3 consists of 13 residues. V gave up 3 bases and J gave up 5 bases, with 11 bases separating them. This TCR was sampled from a man in his fifties or sixties in good health and CMV-seronegative. Source material: PBMCs. The rearrangement uses TRBV29-1 and TRBJ1-3; TRBD1 might be the D (5 bases). CDR3 amino acids: CSVEDGQRNTIYF. The CDR3 bases are TGCAGCGTTGAGGACGGACAAAGAAACACCATATATTTT. Looking up the rest from reference TRBV29-1 and TRBJ1-3 gives the full variable domain: SAVISQKPSRDICQRGTSLTIQCQVDSQVTMMFWYRQQPGQSLTLIATANQGSEATYESGFVIDKFPISRPNLTFSTLTVSNMSPEDSSIYLCSVEDGQRNTIYFGEGSWLTVV.